These T cell receptor beta chains were read from a single sample in a study of T cells in Graves' hyperthyroidism and ophthalmopathy. TCRdb re-called the multiplex PCR reads through MiXCR, storing one row per CDR3 protein. The data show 300,000 to 450,000 distinct CDR3 sequences, less than 20% seen once. The specimen was blood. The source of these receptors is a woman aged 18-29 years with Graves' hyperthyroidism that later progressed to Graves' ophthalmopathy. Both conserved end residues are part of each CDR3. A D gene is named only where the DNA matches it firmly. Rows give clone size only sometimes, using once, few, many, or a class for an expanded clone.

V gene	D gene	clone size	J gene	CDR3 DNA	CDR3 protein
TRBV3-1	NA	many	TRBJ1-3	TGTGCCAGCAGCCAAGGGCTTGGAAACACCATATATTTT	CASSQGLGNTIYF
TRBV6-1	TRBD1	many	TRBJ2-2	TGTGCCAGCAGCCTCTCCGGGACAGGGAACACCGGGGAGCTGTTTTTT	CASSLSGTGNTGELFF
TRBV7-9	NA	few	TRBJ2-1	TGTGCCAGCAGTGTTCTAACGGCGGGGCCATCCTACAATGAGCAGTTCTTC	CASSVLTAGPSYNEQFF
TRBV12-3/TRBV12-4	TRBD1	NA	TRBJ2-2	TGTGCCAGCAGCGTCGACAGGGGGCACACCGGGGAGCTGTTTTTT	CASSVDRGHTGELFF
TRBV2	TRBD1	many	TRBJ2-3	TGTGCCAGCAGTGACCGGGACAGGGTAGAAGATACGCAGTATTTT	CASSDRDRVEDTQYF
TRBV30	TRBD2	few	TRBJ2-1	TGTGCCTGGAGTTTCTCTAGCGGGAGGTACAATGAGCAGTTCTTC	CAWSFSSGRYNEQFF
TRBV20-1	TRBD2	few	TRBJ2-7	TGCAGTCAGAGACGGGCGGGAGTCAACGAGCAGTACTTC	CSQRRAGVNEQYF
TRBV3-1	NA	many	TRBJ2-2	TGTGCCAGCAGCCAGACTAGAACCGGGGAGCTGTTTTTT	CASSQTRTGELFF
TRBV7-2	NA	NA	TRBJ2-3	TGTGCCAGCAGCCGTATGAGCTGGGATACGCAGTATTTT	CASSRMSWDTQYF
TRBV20-1	TRBD2	few	TRBJ2-1	TGCAGTGCTAGGGGACTAGCGTACAATGAGCAGTTCTTC	CSARGLAYNEQFF
TRBV6-5	TRBD1	few	TRBJ2-5	TGTGCCAGCAGTTACTCGACTTTACAGGGGGGCCAGGAGACCCAGTACTTC	CASSYSTLQGGQETQYF
TRBV29-1	TRBD1	NA	TRBJ1-3	TGCAGCGTTGAAGGTCTCGGGACAGGGGCTGGAAACACCATATATTTT	CSVEGLGTGAGNTIYF
TRBV3-1	NA	many	TRBJ1-2	TGTGCCAGCAGCCAAGATATATCAGTCAGGTTATCTGGCTACACCTTC	CASSQDISVRLSGYTF
TRBV20-1	TRBD2	many	TRBJ2-3	TGCAGTGGGGGGGGCACTCTAGCGGGAGGCACAGATACGCAGTATTTT	CSGGGTLAGGTDTQYF
TRBV20-1	TRBD1	many	TRBJ2-1	TGCAGTGCGGGAGAGGGGGCAGTGAATGAGCAGTTCTTC	CSAGEGAVNEQFF
TRBV11-2	TRBD2	many	TRBJ2-1	TGTGCCAGCAGCTTAGATCGACTAGCGGGAACGTACAATGAGCAGTTCTTC	CASSLDRLAGTYNEQFF
TRBV30	TRBD1	NA	TRBJ2-7	TGTGCCTGGAGTGTATACCCCGGGACAGGGAAGGACGAGCAGTACTTC	CAWSVYPGTGKDEQYF
TRBV19	TRBD2	NA	TRBJ2-3	TGTGCCAGTAGCAGCGGGGCCTACGACACAGATACGCAGTATTTT	CASSSGAYDTDTQYF
TRBV6-6	TRBD2	NA	TRBJ2-2	TGTGCCAGCAGTTACTCCCCTAGCGGGAGGGCCAACGGGGAGCTGTTTTTT	CASSYSPSGRANGELFF
TRBV4-3	NA	NA	TRBJ2-4	TGCGCCAGCAGCCAAGATCCCCCAGAGGGCATTCAGTACTTC	CASSQDPPEGIQYF
TRBV20-1	TRBD1	NA	TRBJ1-5	TGCAGTGCTAGGGGTCCCGGGACAGGGAACGAGGCCCAGCATTTT	CSARGPGTGNEAQHF
TRBV6-6	NA	many	TRBJ2-2	TGTGCCAGCAGTTACTTCTCCAGTTCGAACACCGGGGAGCTGTTTTTT	CASSYFSSSNTGELFF
TRBV12-3/TRBV12-4	NA	many	TRBJ2-1	TGTGCCAGCACCTCAGATGGCGTAGACAATGAGCAGTTCTTC	CASTSDGVDNEQFF
TRBV27	NA	many	TRBJ1-5	TGTGCCAGCAGCCCAGGGTCGAGCAATCAGCCCCAGCATTTT	CASSPGSSNQPQHF
TRBV2	TRBD2	many	TRBJ2-1	TGTGCCAGCAGTCGGACAGGTTATAGCGGGAGCTCCTACAATGAGCAGTTCTTC	CASSRTGYSGSSYNEQFF
TRBV6-1	NA	few	TRBJ1-1	TGTGCCACCACCCAGGGGTGGGAAGCTTTCTTT	CATTQGWEAFF
TRBV2	NA	many	TRBJ2-1	TGTGCCAGCATGAGGGCGGGGAGCTCCTACAATGAGCAGTTCTTC	CASMRAGSSYNEQFF
TRBV6-5	NA	NA	TRBJ1-1	TGTGCCAGCAGTTACTCGCCCCCCGGGGGGCAGGTTGAAGCTTTCTTT	CASSYSPPGGQVEAFF
TRBV15	TRBD1	NA	TRBJ1-3	TGTGCCACCAGCAAGGACAGGGCAGCTGGAAACACCATATATTTT	CATSKDRAAGNTIYF
TRBV4-1	NA	NA	TRBJ2-7	TGCGCCAGCAGCCAAGTGGGCAGGCTTTACGAGCAGTACTTC	CASSQVGRLYEQYF
TRBV4-2	NA	NA	TRBJ1-1	TGTGCCAGCAGCCAAGGGACGAGGGGGAGCACTGAAGCTTTCTTT	CASSQGTRGSTEAFF
TRBV9	TRBD2	few	TRBJ2-1	TGTGCCAGCAGCGAGCGAGCGGGAAGGGGCAATGAGCAGTTCTTC	CASSERAGRGNEQFF
TRBV25-1	TRBD2	few	TRBJ2-1	TGTGCCAGCAGTGACATACTAGCGGGAGGGGACAATGAGCAGTTCTTC	CASSDILAGGDNEQFF
TRBV7-9	NA	many	TRBJ2-1	TGTGCCAGCAGCAGAGGGCAGCCCTACAATGAGCAGTTCTTC	CASSRGQPYNEQFF
TRBV7-2	NA	many	TRBJ1-2	TGTGCCAGCAGCTTAGGGCCGGGAAACTATGGCTACACCTTC	CASSLGPGNYGYTF
TRBV11-2	TRBD2	NA	TRBJ2-1	TGTGCCAGCAGCTTAGTGCTAGCGGGAGTTGTAGGTGAGCAGTTCTTC	CASSLVLAGVVGEQFF
TRBV24-1	NA	NA	TRBJ1-5	TGTGCCACCAGTGATTTGGAGGGTCAGCCCCAGCATTTT	CATSDLEGQPQHF
TRBV2	NA	many	TRBJ1-6	TGTGCCAGCAGTGACTGGGGGATAAGTTCACCCCTCCACTTT	CASSDWGISSPLHF
TRBV4-1	NA	few	TRBJ2-6	TGCGCCAGCAGCCAAGAGCGAGAGTCCGGGGCCAACGTCCTGACTTTC	CASSQERESGANVLTF
TRBV6-1	NA	NA	TRBJ1-5	TGTGCCAGCCACAGGGACCCTAGCAATCAGCCCCAGCATTTT	CASHRDPSNQPQHF
TRBV20-1	NA	many	TRBJ2-3	TGCAGTGCTAGAGAAGCGGGCCTCACAGATACGCAGTATTTT	CSAREAGLTDTQYF
TRBV12-3/TRBV12-4	NA	NA	TRBJ2-5	TGTGCCAGCAGCAAGGCGGGCAGGGGATTTGTGGAGACCCAGTACTTC	CASSKAGRGFVETQYF
TRBV28	NA	many	TRBJ1-1	TGTGCCAGCAGTTCCCTGGAGAACACTGAAGCTTTCTTT	CASSSLENTEAFF
TRBV28	NA	few	TRBJ1-6	TGTGCCAGCACACAGGGAGATTCCAATTCACCCCTCCACTTT	CASTQGDSNSPLHF
TRBV7-3	NA	many	TRBJ2-5	TGTGCCAGCAGCCCTAGCGTCCAAGAGACCCAGTACTTC	CASSPSVQETQYF
TRBV28	NA	few	TRBJ1-3	TGTGCCAGCAGTTTATCTCCGGGCTCTGGAAACACCATATATTTT	CASSLSPGSGNTIYF
TRBV28	TRBD1	many	TRBJ1-2	TGTGCCAGCAGTTTATTTACCAGGGGGAAAGGCTACACCTTC	CASSLFTRGKGYTF